A selection of T cell receptor beta chains follows, all from one sample in a study of blood T cell repertoires in COVID-19. TCRdb's table, derived via immunoSEQ multiplex PCR, lists solely in-frame clones and lacks some. The table has a few hundred thousand clones, over 80% seen once. Input material: PBMCs or T cells enriched from blood (not recorded which). These receptors all stem from a human donor in a cohort exposed to, infected with or recovered from COVID-19 (not recorded which). The donor label of this sample is uncertain. CDR3s include the opening cysteine and the closing phenylalanine or tryptophan. The D gene is left open where the match is weak. Size is stated for part of the rows, as once, few or many counts, or as a class when the clone is expanded.

D: TRBD1; size: -; J: TRBJ1-1; V: TRBV30; CDR3: CAWSDRGTEAFF; DNA: TGTGCCTGGAGTGACAGGGGCACTGAAGCTTTCTTT
D: -; size: -; J: TRBJ2-6; V: TRBV24-1; CDR3: CATSEGGWGPGANVLTF; DNA: TGTGCCACCAGTGAAGGGGGATGGGGTCCTGGGGCCAACGTCCTGACTTTC
D: TRBD1; size: -; J: TRBJ1-5; V: TRBV20-1; CDR3: CSASAGTGVQPQHF; DNA: TGCAGTGCTAGTGCCGGGACAGGGGTACAGCCCCAGCATTTT
D: -; size: -; J: TRBJ2-2; V: TRBV10-2; CDR3: CATSGNTGELFF; DNA: TGCGCCACCAGCGGGAACACCGGGGAGCTGTTTTTT
D: TRBD1; size: once; J: TRBJ2-3; V: TRBV6-5; CDR3: CASSYRDRGLDTQYF; DNA: TGTGCCAGCAGTTACCGGGACAGGGGATTAGATACGCAGTATTTT
D: TRBD1; size: once; J: TRBJ1-3; V: TRBV19; CDR3: CASSKDRGTGNTIYF; DNA: TGTGCCAGTAGTAAGGACAGGGGAACTGGAAACACCATATATTTT
D: -; size: -; J: TRBJ1-1; V: TRBV29-1; CDR3: CSVLKRGMNTEAFF; DNA: TGCAGCGTTTTAAAGAGGGGGATGAACACTGAAGCTTTCTTT
D: TRBD1; size: -; J: TRBJ2-5; V: TRBV30; CDR3: CAWRQGPQETQYF; DNA: TGTGCCTGGAGACAGGGGCCACAAGAGACCCAGTACTTC
D: TRBD1; size: once; J: TRBJ2-7; V: TRBV5-4; CDR3: CASSLRDSSYEQYF; DNA: TGTGCCAGCAGCTTGCGGGACAGCTCCTACGAGCAGTACTTC
D: -; size: -; J: TRBJ1-2; V: TRBV6-5; CDR3: CASSYSIADYGYTF; DNA: TGTGCCAGCAGTTACTCGATAGCAGACTATGGCTACACCTTC
D: TRBD2; size: few; J: TRBJ2-3; V: TRBV6-4; CDR3: CASSDSSGGADTQYF; DNA: TGTGCCAGCAGTGACTCTAGCGGGGGGGCGGATACGCAGTATTTT
D: TRBD1; size: -; J: TRBJ1-1; V: TRBV30; CDR3: CAWSVHLLNRGNTEAFF; DNA: TGTGCCTGGAGTGTACACCTTCTAAACAGGGGGAACACTGAAGCTTTCTTT
D: TRBD1; size: -; J: TRBJ2-4; V: TRBV5-1; CDR3: CASSPTGVAKNIQYF; DNA: TGCGCCAGCAGCCCGACAGGGGTAGCCAAAAACATTCAGTACTTC
D: TRBD1; size: -; J: TRBJ1-6; V: TRBV2; CDR3: CASSSTGPPNSPLHF; DNA: TGTGCCAGCAGTTCGACAGGGCCCCCTAATTCACCCCTCCACTTT
D: -; size: -; J: TRBJ2-1; V: TRBV5-1; CDR3: CASSFATTSSYNEQFF; DNA: TGCGCCAGCAGCTTCGCTACTACCAGCTCCTACAATGAGCAGTTCTTC
D: TRBD1; size: -; J: TRBJ2-2; V: TRBV4-1; CDR3: CASSQGRGPKTGELFF; DNA: TGCGCCAGCAGCCAAGGAAGGGGGCCGAAGACCGGGGAGCTGTTTTTT
D: -; size: -; J: TRBJ1-2; V: TRBV3-1/TRBV3-2; CDR3: CASSPTGTISPYGYTF; DNA: TGTGCCAGCAGCCCCACCGGGACAATTTCACCTTATGGCTACACCTTC
D: TRBD1; size: -; J: TRBJ2-7; V: TRBV5-8; CDR3: CASQTGYYEQYF; DNA: TGTGCCAGCCAGACAGGGTACTACGAGCAGTACTTC
D: -; size: -; J: TRBJ1-4; V: TRBV9; CDR3: CASSPGEGRVFKELFF; DNA: TGTGCCAGCAGCCCTGGGGAGGGCCGCGTATTCAAGGAACTGTTTTTT
D: -; size: -; J: TRBJ1-2; V: TRBV29-1; CDR3: CSSHPVPYYGYTF; DNA: TGCAGCTCTCACCCGGTTCCTTACTATGGCTACACCTTC
D: TRBD1; size: -; J: TRBJ2-7; V: TRBV5-6; CDR3: CASSLFFGTGTYEQYF; DNA: TGTGCCAGCAGCTTGTTTTTCGGGACAGGTACCTACGAGCAGTACTTC
D: -; size: -; J: TRBJ1-2; V: TRBV3-1/TRBV3-2; CDR3: CASSQDYRSDGYTF; DNA: TGTGCCAGCAGCCAAGACTACAGGTCGGATGGCTACACCTTC
D: TRBD2; size: -; J: TRBJ2-1; V: TRBV7-2; CDR3: CASSLWAGGLSYNEQFF; DNA: TGTGCCAGCAGCTTATGGGCGGGGGGTCTCTCCTACAATGAGCAGTTCTTC
D: TRBD1; size: once; J: TRBJ1-4; V: TRBV5-1; CDR3: CASSPGQGDEKLFF; DNA: TGCGCCAGCTCCCCGGGGCAGGGGGATGAAAAACTGTTTTTT
D: TRBD2; size: -; J: TRBJ2-7; V: TRBV6-1; CDR3: CASSDVAAVAGGRDEQYF; DNA: TGTGCCAGCAGTGACGTGGCCGCGGTAGCGGGGGGGAGGGACGAGCAGTACTTC
D: -; size: -; J: TRBJ2-7; V: TRBV15; CDR3: CATSRDASSEAYEQYF; DNA: TGTGCCACCAGCAGAGATGCGTCTAGCGAGGCCTACGAGCAGTACTTC
D: TRBD2; size: -; J: TRBJ2-3; V: TRBV10-2; CDR3: CASSERSGGLAGLVTQYF; DNA: TGCGCCAGCAGTGAGCGTAGTGGAGGGCTAGCGGGGCTCGTTACGCAGTATTTT
D: TRBD2; size: -; J: TRBJ2-3; V: TRBV4-2; CDR3: CASSSGLAGGGLTDTQYF; DNA: TGTGCCAGCAGTTCCGGACTAGCGGGGGGGGGACTCACAGATACGCAGTATTTT
D: TRBD1; size: -; J: TRBJ1-3; V: TRBV18; CDR3: CASSPLGQGGNTIYF; DNA: TGTGCCAGCTCACCACTGGGACAGGGAGGAAACACCATATATTTT
D: -; size: -; J: TRBJ1-6; V: TRBV2; CDR3: CASLEGPSRNSPLHF; DNA: TGTGCCAGCCTAGAGGGCCCGAGCCGCAATTCACCCCTCCACTTT
D: -; size: once; J: TRBJ1-3; V: TRBV9; CDR3: CASSPRTTSSGNTIYF; DNA: TGTGCCAGCAGCCCGAGGACAACCAGCTCTGGAAACACCATATATTTT
D: TRBD1; size: -; J: TRBJ1-2; V: TRBV18; CDR3: CASSPAEGARYGYTF; DNA: TGTGCCAGCTCACCGGCGGAGGGGGCGCGGTATGGCTACACCTTC
D: -; size: -; J: TRBJ1-2; V: TRBV7-2; CDR3: CASSLEADHYGYTF; DNA: TGTGCCAGCAGCTTAGAAGCGGATCACTATGGCTACACCTTC
D: -; size: few; J: TRBJ1-1; V: TRBV18; CDR3: CASSPIERGVNTEAFF; DNA: TGTGCCAGCTCACCTATTGAACGGGGAGTGAACACTGAAGCTTTCTTT
D: -; size: -; J: TRBJ1-5; V: TRBV12-3/TRBV12-4; CDR3: CASSQGNPLTQHF; DNA: TGTGCCAGCAGCCAGGGGAATCCATTAACCCAGCATTTT
D: TRBD1; size: -; J: TRBJ2-2; V: TRBV12-5; CDR3: CASGQGVYTGELFF; DNA: TGTGCTAGTGGGCAGGGGGTATATACCGGGGAGCTGTTTTTT